This T cell receptor beta chain was retrieved from a study of blood T cell repertoires in COVID-19. Unmatched junction bases numbered 4, after V lost 3 bases and J lost 5 bases. The CDR3 loop spans 14 amino acids. Germline V CDR1 and CDR2: SGDLS, YYNGEE. The repertoire was sequenced with immunoSEQ multiplex PCR; TCRdb's copy has only in-frame clones and lacks some. The sample has approximately 200,000 clones, 70% to 90% seen once. The chain is built from TRBV9 and TRBJ1-4; TRBD1 agrees at 7 bases. This TCR was recovered from a human donor with active or convalescent COVID-19. The donor label of this sample is uncertain. Sequenced sample: peripheral blood. This CDR3 is CASSGQGVNEKLFF. The DNA for the CDR3 is TGTGCCAGCAGCGGCCAGGGGGTAAATGAAAAACTGTTTTTT.